The clone carrying this TCR beta chain is judged medium-sized. Its cognate antigen is unknown. This specimen comes from a study of T cells after posttransplantation cyclophosphamide. Study outcomes and limitations: TRB clonality was highly associated with recipient CMV seropositivity and reactivation.

A marrow graft followed busulfan-fludarabine conditioning, with cyclophosphamide on days +3 and +4. The assay was immunoSEQ multiplex PCR, and TCRdb's table has in-frame clones only and misses some. There are about 1,200 clones in the sample, none observed a single time. Germline lookup yields CDR1 MNHNY and CDR2 SVGAGI (reference sequence). V was cut by 2 bases and J by 2 bases, with 16 bases left in between. The CDR3 extends over 16 amino acids. The receptor was derived from a male patient between 25 and 39 years old who received an allogeneic stem cell transplant from a related donor, was CMV-positive, and had no GVHD. Part of the T cell pool may stem from the graft donor. The sample consisted of PBMCs, taken 84 days after allogeneic stem cell transplant with posttransplant cyclophosphamide. The chain joins TRBV6-6 to TRBJ2-7; D is possibly TRBD2 (5 bases). As DNA, the CDR3 is TGTGCCAGCAGTTACGGTTCGGGGAAAAGCACCTACGAGCAGTACTTC. This encodes CASSYGSGKSTYEQYF.